This TCR beta chain was recovered during a study of identical twins (dated by TCRdb to the mid-2010s). About the study as a whole: The study deep-sequenced TCR alpha and beta repertoires from monozygotic twins, unrelated adults of various ages and cord blood to test whether fetal clonotypes persist. Replicate twin experiments were performed at different times using different library preparation protocols to rule out contamination.

Results the study describes overall, beyond this receptor: Compared with coincidental sharing between unrelated individuals, an excess of low generation-probability sequences was observed among out-of-frame TCR alpha sequences shared between twins. In monozygotic twins, out-of-frame TCR alpha sharing was systematically underestimated by recombination models, although the models agreed with sharing between unrelated individuals. Invariant T cells such as MAIT and iNKT could partly confound zero-insertion analyses, though diverse VJ usage argued against this for most clonotypes. Because the same donors could not be followed over many years, the conclusions relied on cross-sectional statistical analysis. A weaker excess of twin sharing was found in beta out-of-frame sequences because the signal-to-noise ratio was lowered by fewer shared sequences. Abundant cord blood beta clonotypes had fewer insertions, young adult naive repertoires showed a similar but weaker trend, and memory repertoires showed no such trend.

CDR1 SGHDN and CDR2 FVKESK were looked up in the germline V gene. The CDR3 covers 17 residues, taking in both the cysteine and the phenylalanine. Only the CDR3 region is kept as DNA, spanning 51 bases read in frame from base 1. A distance of 17 bases separates the germline ends of V and J, which lose 2 bases and 3 bases respectively. Only healthy Caucasian donors were included. Three pairs of female monozygotic twins, all aged about 18 to 30 years, made up the twin cohort. Miltenyi CD45RO+ enrichment and human naive T-cell isolation kits were used to isolate memory (CD45RO+) and naive T cells from PBMC. Library preparation was by 5' RACE. The data were produced on an Illumina HiSeq 2000. A universal primer binding site was introduced by template switching, and a unique molecular identifier was present in the final cDNA, enabling accurate counting of TCR cDNA molecules. First-strand cDNA for TCR alpha and beta chains was synthesized from specific primers in the conserved constant-segment region. To control for contamination, each cDNA library was double barcoded with a SMART-Mk sample barcode plus Illumina barcodes. TruSeq adapter sequences and Illumina sample barcodes were added in two successive PCR steps. Sequencing of the TCR alpha and beta cDNA libraries was done on the Illumina HiSeq platform using custom primers. The original methods were these. Unique molecular identifiers were extracted from raw reads with MiGEC, and CDR3 positions were determined with MiXCR. For each individual, recombination models were inferred using an EM algorithm with the repgenHMM and IGoR tools. The tcR package in R was used for shared clonotype analysis, with sharing normalized by the product of cloneset sizes. To study raw recombination without the effects of thymic and clonal selection, out-of-frame nonproductive sequences were analyzed. Using fastp trimming at Q25 and MiXCR clonotype assembly, TCRdb reanalyzed the public sequencing data and kept in-frame beta chains. Each record represents a unique CDR3 protein, reported with the most common genes and DNA among its rows. The V and J calls here are based on TCRdb, not the publication. This sample has 220,000 or so distinct CDR3 sequences in its table, and about 7% of those were observed once. The ten largest account for approximately 3.6% of the sample.

On this clonotype itself: Its antigen has not been determined. Per-nucleotide qualities are absent, and no much larger clonotype sits a single base away.

A further study also used this sample, focusing on yellow fever vaccine responses in identical twins. The second study, in turn, reports: According to the authors, in identical twins the way T cells responded to vaccination appeared partly convergent and partly personalized. Focusing on identical twins, the study followed the T cell clones that responded to the vaccine, and did so with precision.

Here the chain combines TRBV14 and TRBJ2-1; the D gene is not confidently resolved. The TCR was taken from a woman between 18 and 29 years old in good health. The sample comprised memory (CD45RO+) T cells sorted from blood. The cell subset or site label on this specimen signifies: CD45RO+ enriched T cells. The CDR3: CASSQNLGTQIYNEQFF. The nucleotide sequence reads TGTGCCAGCAGCCAAAATCTAGGAACCCAGATCTACAATGAGCAGTTCTTC.